Listed below are T cell receptor beta chains from one sample, sequenced in a study of T cell responses to AZD1222 COVID-19 vaccine. Profiling relied on immunoSEQ multiplex PCR, and the TCRdb table lists in-frame clones only, not all of them. The sample yields 120,000 to 150,000 clones, about 89% seen once. The source was peripheral blood, collected on day 0 of MenACWY control vaccination. All receptors derive from an adult in good health. Both conserved end residues are trimmed from each CDR3.

J | V | CDR3
TRBJ1-5 | TRBV6-5 | ASTRQGDQPQH
TRBJ1-1 | TRBV11-2 | ASSLDRDTEAF
TRBJ2-3 | TRBV6-1 | ASSEFGRPSVGDTQY
TRBJ1-2 | TRBV19 | ASTRTGGGYT
TRBJ1-5 | TRBV27 | ASSLSQNQPQH
TRBJ2-7 | TRBV6-6 | ASSYSSTSRSYEQY
TRBJ2-2 | TRBV7-3 | ASSPPPGNTGELF
TRBJ1-1 | TRBV18 | ASSPRGNTEAF
TRBJ1-2 | TRBV6-5 | ASSPLGQGNYGYT
TRBJ2-1 | TRBV7-9 | ASSLEAGTDNEQF
TRBJ2-2 | TRBV27 | ASSLAGEDTGELF
TRBJ1-5 | TRBV4-2 | ASSQDRNQPQH
TRBJ1-4 | TRBV28 | ASSLWGVEKLF
TRBJ2-3 | TRBV15 | STGDFSTDTQY
TRBJ2-3 | TRBV2 | ASSPPSSDTQY
TRBJ2-3 | TRBV6-1 | ASSEELAGGPSTDTQY
TRBJ2-1 | TRBV5-1 | ASSLGGYNEQF
TRBJ2-3 | TRBV12-5 | ASGLVRAGGRGTDTQY
TRBJ1-1 | TRBV5-1 | ASSSGGDGTEAF
TRBJ1-5 | TRBV12-3/TRBV12-4 | ASSLRGGQPQH
TRBJ2-2 | TRBV7-3 | ASSLTSVENTGELF
TRBJ2-7 | TRBV27 | ASSLRGRYEQY
TRBJ1-6 | TRBV5-8 | ASSPKARGNVWNSPLH
TRBJ2-3 | TRBV5-1 | ASSLTLDTQY
TRBJ1-2 | TRBV9 | ASSGDGGLIGHGYT
TRBJ1-2 | TRBV7-2 | ASSLGVSYGYT
TRBJ2-7 | TRBV6-5 | ASSYGTDPHEQY
TRBJ2-3 | TRBV6-1 | ASSELTWGQY
TRBJ2-7 | TRBV6-5 | ASSTRLAGTYEQY
TRBJ1-1 | TRBV3-1/TRBV3-2 | ASSQQGLTEAF
TRBJ1-1 | TRBV7-9 | ASSLSRSSDSDTEAF
TRBJ2-7 | TRBV10-3 | AISESQGSPGEQY
TRBJ2-7 | TRBV27 | ASSLSGTYSYEQY
TRBJ1-3 | TRBV14 | ASSPLGPSSGNTIY
TRBJ2-1 | TRBV24-1 | ATSDQQKGWEQF
TRBJ2-7 | TRBV5-1 | ASSLEPGTAYEQY
TRBJ1-2 | TRBV12-3/TRBV12-4 | ASSRTGYYGYT
TRBJ1-2 | TRBV19 | ASSIDRGNYGYT
TRBJ1-2 | TRBV5-5 | ASSLSRDPYGYT
TRBJ1-2 | TRBV9 | ASSVGTGAYGYT
TRBJ2-4 | TRBV4-2 | ASSETSGATKNIQY
TRBJ1-1 | TRBV5-1 | ASSLFSQGGGDTEAF
TRBJ2-5 | TRBV28 | ASNGQGDGETQY
TRBJ1-2 | TRBV18 | ASSPPAALYGYT
TRBJ1-5 | TRBV6-5 | ASSPSRRANQPQH
TRBJ2-1 | TRBV19 | ASSMTSGNYEQF
TRBJ2-1 | TRBV18 | ASSPPTRNEQF
TRBJ1-1 | TRBV4-2 | ASSQEVKARTEAF